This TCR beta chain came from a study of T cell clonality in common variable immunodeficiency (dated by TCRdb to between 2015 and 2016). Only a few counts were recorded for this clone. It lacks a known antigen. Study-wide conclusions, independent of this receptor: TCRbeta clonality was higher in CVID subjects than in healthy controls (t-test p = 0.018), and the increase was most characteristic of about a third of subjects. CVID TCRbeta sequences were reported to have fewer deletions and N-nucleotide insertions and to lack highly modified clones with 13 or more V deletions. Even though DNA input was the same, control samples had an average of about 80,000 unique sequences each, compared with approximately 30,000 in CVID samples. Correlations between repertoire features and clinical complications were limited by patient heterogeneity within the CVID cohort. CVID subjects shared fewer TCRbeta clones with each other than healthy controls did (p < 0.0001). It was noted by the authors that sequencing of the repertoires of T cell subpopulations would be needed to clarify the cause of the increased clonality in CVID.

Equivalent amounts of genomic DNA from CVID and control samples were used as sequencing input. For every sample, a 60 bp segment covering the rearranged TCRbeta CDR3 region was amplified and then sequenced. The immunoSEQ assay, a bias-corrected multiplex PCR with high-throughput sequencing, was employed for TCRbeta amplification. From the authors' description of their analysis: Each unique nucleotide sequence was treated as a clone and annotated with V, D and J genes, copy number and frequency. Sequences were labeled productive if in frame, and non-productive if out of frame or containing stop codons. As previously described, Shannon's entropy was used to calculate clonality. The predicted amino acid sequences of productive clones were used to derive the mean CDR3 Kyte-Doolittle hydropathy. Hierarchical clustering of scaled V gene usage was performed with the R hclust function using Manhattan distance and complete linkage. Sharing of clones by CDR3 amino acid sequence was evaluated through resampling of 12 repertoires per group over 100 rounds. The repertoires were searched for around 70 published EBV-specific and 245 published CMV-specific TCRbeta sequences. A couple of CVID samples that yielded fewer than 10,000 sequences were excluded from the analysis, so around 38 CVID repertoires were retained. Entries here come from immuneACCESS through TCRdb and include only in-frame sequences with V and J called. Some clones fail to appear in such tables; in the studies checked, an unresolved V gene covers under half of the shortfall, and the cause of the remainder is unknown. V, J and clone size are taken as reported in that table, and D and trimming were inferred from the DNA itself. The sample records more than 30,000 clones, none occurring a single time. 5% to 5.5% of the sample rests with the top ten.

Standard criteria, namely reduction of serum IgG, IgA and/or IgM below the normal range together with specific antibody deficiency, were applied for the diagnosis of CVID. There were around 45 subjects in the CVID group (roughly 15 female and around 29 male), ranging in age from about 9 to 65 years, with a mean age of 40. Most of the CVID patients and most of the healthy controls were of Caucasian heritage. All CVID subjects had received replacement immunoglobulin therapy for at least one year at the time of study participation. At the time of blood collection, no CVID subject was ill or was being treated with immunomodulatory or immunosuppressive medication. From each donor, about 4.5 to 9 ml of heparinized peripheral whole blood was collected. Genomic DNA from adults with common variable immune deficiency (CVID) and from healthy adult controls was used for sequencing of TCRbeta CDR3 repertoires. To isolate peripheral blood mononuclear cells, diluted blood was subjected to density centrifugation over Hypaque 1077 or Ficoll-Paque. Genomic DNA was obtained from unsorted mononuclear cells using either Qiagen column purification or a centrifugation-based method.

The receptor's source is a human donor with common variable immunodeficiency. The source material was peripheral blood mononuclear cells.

Here the CDR3 is given as CSAREAGGGPDTQYF. The sequenced part of the CDR3 DNA is TGCAGTGCTAGAGAGGCGGGGGGGGGCCCAGATACG. Here the chain combines TRBV20-1 and TRBJ2-3; the junction holds 9 bases that match TRBD2. The observed sequence ends 3 residues before the CDR3 terminus, with the missing tail filled in from the germline J gene. From the cysteine through the phenylalanine, the CDR3 covers 15 amino acids. Shown are 36 bases from within the CDR3, in frame from base 1. According to the germline V gene (reference sequence), CDR1 reads DFQATT and CDR2 reads SNEGSKA. At the junction V is shortened by 0 bases and J by 4 bases; bases outside the gene matches: 5.